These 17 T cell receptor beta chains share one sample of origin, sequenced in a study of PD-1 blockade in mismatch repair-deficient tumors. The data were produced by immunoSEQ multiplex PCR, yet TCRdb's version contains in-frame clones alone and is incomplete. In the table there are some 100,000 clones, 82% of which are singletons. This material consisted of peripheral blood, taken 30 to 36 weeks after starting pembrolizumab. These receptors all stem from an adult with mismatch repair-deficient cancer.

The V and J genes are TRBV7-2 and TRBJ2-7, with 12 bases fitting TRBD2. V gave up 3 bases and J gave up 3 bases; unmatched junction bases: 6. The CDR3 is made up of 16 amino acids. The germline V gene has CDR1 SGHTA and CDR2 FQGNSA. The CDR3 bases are TGTGCCAGCAGCTTGAGCCGGACTAGCGGGAACTACGAGCAGTACTTC. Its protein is CASSLSRTSGNYEQYF.

This CDR3 is CASSPQGQLARIYGYTF. CDR3 DNA: TGTGCCAGCAGTCCCCAGGGACAGCTCGCCCGGATCTATGGCTACACCTTC. V gene TRBV27 combines with J gene TRBJ1-2; 7 bases are a match to TRBD1. This CDR3 has 17 residues. From germline, CDR1 is MNHEY and CDR2 SMNVEV (reference sequence). Losses at the gene ends were 5 bases for V and 4 bases for J; bases not matched to a gene: 16.

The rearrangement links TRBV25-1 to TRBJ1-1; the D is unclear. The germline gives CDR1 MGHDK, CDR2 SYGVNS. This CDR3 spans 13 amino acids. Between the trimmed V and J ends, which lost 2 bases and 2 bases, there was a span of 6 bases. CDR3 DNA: TGTGCCAGCAGTGAACGCCCCAACACTGAAGCTTTCTTT. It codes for CASSERPNTEAFF.

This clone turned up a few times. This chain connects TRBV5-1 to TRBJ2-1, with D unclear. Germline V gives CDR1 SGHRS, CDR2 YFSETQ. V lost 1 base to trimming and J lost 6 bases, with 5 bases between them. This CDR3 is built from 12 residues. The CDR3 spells CASSLSSNEQFF. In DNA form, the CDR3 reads TGCGCCAGCAGCTTGTCCAGCAATGAGCAGTTCTTC. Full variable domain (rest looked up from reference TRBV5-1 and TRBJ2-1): KAGVTQTPRYLIKTRGQQVTLSCSPISGHRSVSWYQQTPGQGLQFLFEYFSETQRNKGNFPGRFSGRQFSNSRSEMNVSTLELGDSALYLCASSLSSNEQFFGPGTRLTVL.

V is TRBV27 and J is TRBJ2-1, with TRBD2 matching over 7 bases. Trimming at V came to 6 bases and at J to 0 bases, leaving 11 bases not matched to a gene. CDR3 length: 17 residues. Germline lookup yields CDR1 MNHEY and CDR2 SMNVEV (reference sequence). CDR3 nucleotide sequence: TGTGCCAGCAGCCCCGCGGCAAGCGGGATCTCCTACAATGAGCAGTTCTTC. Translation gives CASSPAASGISYNEQFF.

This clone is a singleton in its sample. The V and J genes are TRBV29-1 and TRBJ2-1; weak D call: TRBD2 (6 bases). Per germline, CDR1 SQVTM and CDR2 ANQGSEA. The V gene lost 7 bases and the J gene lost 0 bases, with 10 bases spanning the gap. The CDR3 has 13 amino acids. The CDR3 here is CSASESSYNEQFF. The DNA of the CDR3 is TGCAGCGCTAGCGAGAGCTCCTACAATGAGCAGTTCTTC.

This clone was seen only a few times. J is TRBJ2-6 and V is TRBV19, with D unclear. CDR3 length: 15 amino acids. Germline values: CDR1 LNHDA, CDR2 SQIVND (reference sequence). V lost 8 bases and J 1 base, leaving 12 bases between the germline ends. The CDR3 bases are TGTGCCAGTCAAAGGGCGACGTCTGGGGCCAACGTCCTGACTTTC. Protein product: CASQRATSGANVLTF.

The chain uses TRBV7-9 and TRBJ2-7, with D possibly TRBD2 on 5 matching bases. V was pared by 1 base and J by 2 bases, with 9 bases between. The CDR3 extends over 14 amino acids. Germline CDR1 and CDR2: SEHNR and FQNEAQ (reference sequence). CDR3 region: CASSLDQEAYEQYF. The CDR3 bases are TGTGCCAGCAGCTTAGACCAGGAGGCCTACGAGCAGTACTTC.

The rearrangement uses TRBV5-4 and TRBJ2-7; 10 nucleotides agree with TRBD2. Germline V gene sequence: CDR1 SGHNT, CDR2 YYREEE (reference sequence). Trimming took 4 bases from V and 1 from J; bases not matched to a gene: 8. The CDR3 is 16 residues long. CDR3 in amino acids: CASSTGASGRSYEQYF. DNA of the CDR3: TGTGCCAGCAGCACCGGCGCTAGCGGGAGATCCTACGAGCAGTACTTC.

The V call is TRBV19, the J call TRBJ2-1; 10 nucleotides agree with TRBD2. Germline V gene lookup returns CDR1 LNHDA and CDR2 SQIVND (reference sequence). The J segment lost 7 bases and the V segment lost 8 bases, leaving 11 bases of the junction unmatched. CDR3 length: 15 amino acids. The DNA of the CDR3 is TGTGCCAGTCTTGGACTAGCGGAACGTCGGAATGAGCAGTTCTTC. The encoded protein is CASLGLAERRNEQFF.

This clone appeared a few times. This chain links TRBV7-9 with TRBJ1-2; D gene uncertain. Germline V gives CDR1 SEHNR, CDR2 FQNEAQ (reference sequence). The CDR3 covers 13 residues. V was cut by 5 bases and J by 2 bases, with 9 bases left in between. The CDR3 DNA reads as TGTGCCAGCAGCCCTACATCCAACTATGGCTACACCTTC. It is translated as CASSPTSNYGYTF.

CDR3 DNA: TGCGCCAGCGGACCCAACAGGGGGGAAAACTATGGCTACACCTTC. This gives the protein CASGPNRGENYGYTF. The chain carries TRBV5-1 and TRBJ1-2; the match to TRBD1 covers 8 bases. Per germline, CDR1 SGHRS and CDR2 YFSETQ. This CDR3 comprises 15 residues. Trimming took 7 bases from V and 2 from J; bases not matched to a gene: 10.

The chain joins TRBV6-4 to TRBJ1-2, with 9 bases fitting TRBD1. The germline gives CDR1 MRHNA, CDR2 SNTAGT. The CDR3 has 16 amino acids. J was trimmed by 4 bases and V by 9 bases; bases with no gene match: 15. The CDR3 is CARGPVGATGGYGYTF. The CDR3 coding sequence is TGTGCCAGGGGTCCGGTGGGCGCGACAGGGGGCTATGGCTACACCTTC.

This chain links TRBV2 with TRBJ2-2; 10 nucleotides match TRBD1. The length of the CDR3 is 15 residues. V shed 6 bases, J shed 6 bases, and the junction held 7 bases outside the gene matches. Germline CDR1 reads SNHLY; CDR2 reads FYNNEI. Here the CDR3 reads CASSVGDRGSGELFF. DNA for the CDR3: TGTGCCAGCAGCGTCGGGGACAGGGGATCCGGGGAGCTGTTTTTT.

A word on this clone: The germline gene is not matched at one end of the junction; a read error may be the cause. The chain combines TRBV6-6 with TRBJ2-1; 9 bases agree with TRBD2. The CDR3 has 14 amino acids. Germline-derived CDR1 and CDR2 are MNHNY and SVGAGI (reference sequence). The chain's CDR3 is CASSQRLAGPEQFF. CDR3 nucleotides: TGCGCCAGCAGTCAGAGGCTAGCGGGACCTGAGCAGTTCTTC.

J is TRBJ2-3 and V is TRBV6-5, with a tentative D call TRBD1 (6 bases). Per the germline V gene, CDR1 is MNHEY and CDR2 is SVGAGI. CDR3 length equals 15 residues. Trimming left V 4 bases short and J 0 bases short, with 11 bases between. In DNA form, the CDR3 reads TGTGCCAGCAGTTTTCGGACAGAGAGCACAGATACGCAGTATTTT. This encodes CASSFRTESTDTQYF.

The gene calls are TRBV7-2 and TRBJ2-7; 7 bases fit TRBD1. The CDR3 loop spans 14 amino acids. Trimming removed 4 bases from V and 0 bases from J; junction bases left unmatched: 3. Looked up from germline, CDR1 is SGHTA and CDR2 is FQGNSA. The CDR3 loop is CASSWGTVSYEQYF. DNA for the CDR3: TGTGCCAGCAGCTGGGGGACAGTCTCCTACGAGCAGTACTTC. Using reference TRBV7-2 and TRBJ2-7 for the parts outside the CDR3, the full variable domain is GAGVSQSPSNKVTEKGKDVELRCDPISGHTALYWYRQSLGQGLEFLIYFQGNSAPDKSGLPSDRFSAERTGGSVSTLTIQRTQQEDSAVYLCASSWGTVSYEQYFGPGTRLTVT.